The TCR beta chain under discussion was sequenced for a study of radiotherapy plus CTLA-4 blockade in lung cancer. Background on the study: Objective responses were seen in around 18% of patients, disease control in more than 30%.

Patients with chemo-refractory metastatic non-small-cell lung cancer received focal radiation plus CTLA-4 blockade with ipilimumab. As regards this clone: The antigen remains unidentified.

Germline V gene lookup returns CDR1 SGHTA and CDR2 FQGNSA. Trimming removed 5 bases from V and 4 bases from J, with 11 bases in between. The CDR3 has 13 amino acids. The method was immunoSEQ multiplex PCR; TCRdb's version includes in-frame clones alone and lacks a portion of them. The data contain approximately 28,000 clones, over 60% of them seen just once; the ten biggest clones take up approximately 15%. Study outcomes and limitations: Clones of tumor-derived TCRs expanded in blood after radiotherapy plus ipilimumab. With interferon-beta, early dynamics of blood T cell clones were reported to best predict response.

The chain is built from TRBV7-2 and TRBJ1-1, with D perhaps TRBD1 (5 bases). The receptor was isolated from a human donor with non-small cell lung cancer that progressed on radiotherapy plus ipilimumab. The sequencing here drew on peripheral blood, taken from a patient treated with radiotherapy plus ipilimumab. CDR3 in amino acids: CASSTRQLTEAFF. The DNA of the CDR3 is TGTGCCAGCAGCACCCGACAGCTCACTGAAGCTTTCTTT.